These T cell receptor beta chains were read from a single sample in a study of CD8+ T cells in alopecia areata. The method was immunoSEQ multiplex PCR; TCRdb's version includes in-frame clones alone and lacks a portion of them. Seen here are around 290,000 clones, 55% to 75% observed once, and the top ten hold over 1.5%. Sequences were derived from CD4+ T cells sorted from blood, sampled at week 24, from a patient treated with tofacitinib. Receptors were obtained from a human donor with alopecia areata. Each CDR3 is given with its conserved first and last residue. D genes are given only for firm matches. Clone size is shown for a subset of rows, as once, few, many or a class of expanded clone.

v_gene,d_gene,j_gene,abundance,CDR3nt,CDR3aa
TRBV6-1,.,TRBJ1-2,.,TGTGCCAGCAGTGGCTCCATCGGACAGCCTTACTATGGCTACACCTTC,CASSGSIGQPYYGYTF
TRBV25-1,TRBD2,TRBJ2-2,few,TGTGCCAGCAGTGACTATAGCGGGCGATACACCGGGGAGCTGTTTTTT,CASSDYSGRYTGELFF
TRBV5-1,.,TRBJ1-3,few,TGCGCCAGCAGCTTGGACACGGTCCGCTCTGGAAACACCATATATTTT,CASSLDTVRSGNTIYF
TRBV29-1,.,TRBJ1-1,once,TGCAGCGTTGAACCCAGGAACACTGAAGCTTTCTTT,CSVEPRNTEAFF
TRBV7-9,.,TRBJ2-7,.,TGTGCCAGCAGCTTCACAGCCTACGAGCAGTACTTC,CASSFTAYEQYF
TRBV5-6,.,TRBJ1-2,.,TGTGCCAGCAGCTGGGACTATGGCTACACCTTC,CASSWDYGYTF
TRBV5-1,TRBD1,TRBJ2-3,.,TGCGCCAGCAGCATTTGGACAGGGGGCGAAGATACGCAGTATTTT,CASSIWTGGEDTQYF
TRBV6-1,.,TRBJ2-7,.,TGTGCCAGCAGCCGAGTCAGGGGCTACGAGCAGTACTTC,CASSRVRGYEQYF
TRBV29-1,TRBD1,TRBJ1-2,.,TGCAGCGCGGGACAGGGAAAGAATGGCTACACCTTC,CSAGQGKNGYTF
TRBV5-6,TRBD1,TRBJ1-5,few,TGTGCCAGCAGTCAAACAGGGGTAGGTCAGCCCCAGCATTTT,CASSQTGVGQPQHF
TRBV4-3,.,TRBJ2-1,.,TGCGCCAGCAGCCCTCGGACGTTCAGCTCCTACAATGAGCAGTTCTTC,CASSPRTFSSYNEQFF
TRBV29-1,TRBD2,TRBJ2-1,.,TGCAGCGTTGCAGGGACTAGCGGGGGGTACAATGAGCAGTTCTTC,CSVAGTSGGYNEQFF
TRBV7-9,.,TRBJ2-4,.,TGTGCCAGCAGCTTAGCTGGGACCATTCAGTACTTC,CASSLAGTIQYF
TRBV6-5,TRBD1,TRBJ1-2,.,TGTGCCAGCAGGAGGGACAGCCGCTATGGCTACACCTTC,CASRRDSRYGYTF
TRBV5-1,TRBD2,TRBJ2-2,.,TGCGCCAGCAGCCTGGTCGGCGGGAGCGTGGAGCTGTTTTTT,CASSLVGGSVELFF
TRBV28,TRBD1,TRBJ2-4,.,TGTGCCACCTCAGTCCACACCCGCCGGGACAGGGACAAAAACATTCAGTACTTC,CATSVHTRRDRDKNIQYF
TRBV19,.,TRBJ2-4,.,TGTGCCAGTAGTATAGGAGGAGTAGCCAAAAACATTCAGTACTTC,CASSIGGVAKNIQYF
TRBV29-1,.,TRBJ1-1,few,TGCAGCGTTGATCAGGCCGGACAGAACACTGAAGCTTTCTTT,CSVDQAGQNTEAFF
TRBV7-9,.,TRBJ2-1,.,TGTGCCAGCAGCTTAGATGCAGAAAATGAGCAGTTCTTC,CASSLDAENEQFF
TRBV30,TRBD1,TRBJ1-4,few,TGTGCCTGGAGGGATAAAGGGACAGATGAAAAACTGTTTTTT,CAWRDKGTDEKLFF
TRBV6-5,TRBD2,TRBJ2-5,few,TGTGCCAGCAGTTTAGCGGGGGGACAAGAGACCCAGTACTTC,CASSLAGGQETQYF
TRBV7-2,.,TRBJ1-2,.,TGTGCCAGCAGCCTTCTCAGGGAGGGATATGGCTACACCTTC,CASSLLREGYGYTF
TRBV10-3,TRBD1,TRBJ2-3,.,TGTGCCATTGCTCGACAGGGAGTAGACACAGATACGCAGTATTTT,CAIARQGVDTDTQYF
TRBV29-1,.,TRBJ2-1,.,TGCAGCGTTGAAGTGCCTTACGGGACGGATTACAATGAGCAGTTCTTC,CSVEVPYGTDYNEQFF
TRBV19,.,TRBJ2-1,.,TGTGCCAGTAGTATCGACCGTCAAGGGGTTAATGAGCAGTTCTTC,CASSIDRQGVNEQFF
TRBV28,.,TRBJ2-7,.,TGTGCCAGCAGTCCACGATACGAGCAGTACTTC,CASSPRYEQYF
TRBV7-2,.,TRBJ2-2,.,TGTGCCAGCAGCCCTGCTCCTCCCGGGGAGCTGTTTTTT,CASSPAPPGELFF
TRBV4-1,TRBD1,TRBJ2-3,once,TGCGCCAGCAGCCCGGACAGGGCCAGCACAGATACGCAGTATTTT,CASSPDRASTDTQYF
TRBV30,TRBD2,TRBJ2-1,few,TGTGCCTGGAGTGTCGGGCGGGGGGGCGTGAATGAGCAGTTCTTC,CAWSVGRGGVNEQFF
TRBV4-1,TRBD1,TRBJ2-2,.,TGCGCCAGCAGCCGGGACAGGGATCAGAACACCGGGGAGCTGTTTTTT,CASSRDRDQNTGELFF
TRBV27,.,TRBJ2-1,.,TGTGCCAGCAGTTTGAGGCTGAACTACAATGAGCAGTTCTTC,CASSLRLNYNEQFF
TRBV5-1,TRBD1,TRBJ2-7,.,TGCGCCAGCAGGGTTGAGGACAGGGGCATCTACGAGCAGTACTTC,CASRVEDRGIYEQYF
TRBV28,TRBD1,TRBJ2-7,few,TGTGCCAGCAGCCCCGGGACAGATTACGAGCAGTACTTC,CASSPGTDYEQYF
TRBV5-1,.,TRBJ2-1,.,TGCGCCAGTCTGGGGACTCCTGGAATGGGTGAGCAGTTCTTC,CASLGTPGMGEQFF
TRBV4-1,.,TRBJ2-4,few,TGCGCCAGCAGCCAGGGTCCCGGGAACATTCAGTACTTC,CASSQGPGNIQYF
TRBV19,TRBD1,TRBJ2-1,few,TGTGCCAGTAGTCCCACCGGACAGGGAAGGTCGAATGAGCAGTTCTTC,CASSPTGQGRSNEQFF
TRBV28,.,TRBJ1-1,.,TGTGCCAGCAGTTCCCCGAACTGGGCTTTCTTT,CASSSPNWAFF
TRBV5-1,TRBD1,TRBJ1-1,.,TGCGCCAGCAGCTCCAGGACAGGGGCCATGAACACTGAAGCTTTCTTT,CASSSRTGAMNTEAFF
TRBV5-1,.,TRBJ2-1,.,TGCGCCAGCAGCTTGGGATCGGACAGCTTCTACAATGAGCAGTTCTTC,CASSLGSDSFYNEQFF
TRBV19,.,TRBJ2-7,.,TGTGCCAGTAGTATTGTGGGGGGACAGCGGTACTTC,CASSIVGGQRYF
TRBV9,TRBD2,TRBJ2-5,.,TGTGCCAGCAGCGGCGGGGGAGGTGGAGAGACCCAGTACTTC,CASSGGGGGETQYF
TRBV5-1,TRBD2,TRBJ2-5,once,TGCGCCAGCAGCTTGGGTACCACAGGACTAGCCGGGGAGACCCAGTACTTC,CASSLGTTGLAGETQYF
TRBV4-1,TRBD1,TRBJ2-7,few,TGCGCCAGCAGGGAACCGGGACAGGGCGTTCGCGAGCAGTACTTC,CASREPGQGVREQYF
TRBV5-6,.,TRBJ1-1,.,TGTGCCAGCAGCTTGCCCACCGGCACTGAAGCTTTCTTT,CASSLPTGTEAFF
TRBV5-1,.,TRBJ2-7,few,TGCGCCAGCGGCAAATCACAGGGATCGGGCTACGAGCAGTACTTC,CASGKSQGSGYEQYF
TRBV29-1,.,TRBJ1-1,.,TGCAGCGTTGCGCTCAGGGCCATGAACACTGAAGCTTTCTTT,CSVALRAMNTEAFF
TRBV5-1,TRBD1,TRBJ1-1,.,TGCGCCAGCAGCTTGGAGGGACAGGTTAACACTGAAGCTTTCTTT,CASSLEGQVNTEAFF
TRBV15,.,TRBJ2-7,.,TGTGCCACCAGCAGAGACCCGCGCGCCTCCTACGAGCAGTACTTC,CATSRDPRASYEQYF
TRBV4-2,.,TRBJ1-4,.,TGTGCCAGCAGCCTCGGCAGGGCAGAAGGCGAAAAACTGTTTTTT,CASSLGRAEGEKLFF
TRBV27,.,TRBJ2-1,.,TGTGCCAGCAGTAAGGGCTATGAGCAGTTCTTC,CASSKGYEQFF
TRBV18,TRBD2,TRBJ2-7,.,TGTGCCAGCTCACCGGCCCTAGCGGGGGACTCCTACGAGCAGTACTTC,CASSPALAGDSYEQYF
TRBV2,.,TRBJ1-1,.,TGTGCCAGCAGTGTGAACAAAAACACTGAAGCTTTCTTT,CASSVNKNTEAFF
TRBV9,.,TRBJ2-2,.,TGTGCCAGCAGCCCCGGGGAACAGTTCACCGGGGAGCTGTTTTTT,CASSPGEQFTGELFF
TRBV27,.,TRBJ1-6,.,TGTGCCAGCAGTTTGGTGGGCAGGGTTTTCAGGTCACCCCTCCACTTT,CASSLVGRVFRSPLHF
TRBV7-3,.,TRBJ1-1,.,TGTGCCAGCAGCTTAAGTAGGGCCCTGAACACTGAAGCTTTCTTT,CASSLSRALNTEAFF